Listed below are T cell receptor beta chains from one sample, sequenced in a study of somatic mutations in cytotoxic T cells in rheumatoid arthritis. Sequencing used immunoSEQ multiplex PCR; TCRdb keeps in-frame clones, though not all of them. The sample contains under 15,000 clones, roughly 80% of which appear only once. Sample: CD8+ T cells sorted from blood. These TCRs come from a man between 50 and 59 years old in good health. Each CDR3 is given with its conserved first and last residue. A D gene is named only where the DNA matches it firmly. Expanded clones get a size class; other rows say once, few or many, or leave the size out.

D	size	V	J	DNA	CDR3
.	once	TRBV19	TRBJ1-2	TGTGCCAGTAGGAATTACAGGGACAACGCTAACTATGGCTACACCTTC	CASRNYRDNANYGYTF
.	.	TRBV11-2	TRBJ1-5	TGTGCCAGCAGCTTAGAGGGCAGGGACAATCAGCCCCAGCATTTT	CASSLEGRDNQPQHF
.	.	TRBV9	TRBJ2-7	TGTGCCAGCAGCGTTAGTAGCGGCTCCTACGAGCAGTACTTC	CASSVSSGSYEQYF
.	.	TRBV5-3	TRBJ1-5	TGTGCCAGAAGCCAGTGGGGGGGGCCCTTAGTTGCGCAGCCCCAGCATTTT	CARSQWGGPLVAQPQHF
TRBD1	.	TRBV6-1	TRBJ1-2	TGTGCCAGCAGTGGAATGGACAGGTTCTATGGCTACACCTTC	CASSGMDRFYGYTF
.	.	TRBV7-6	TRBJ2-7	TGTGCCAGCAGCTTAGTAGGGAGTGTGGCGGACTTATCCTACGAGCAGTACTTC	CASSLVGSVADLSYEQYF
.	.	TRBV25-1	TRBJ1-4	TGTGCCAGCAGTGAATCCGAGGGTAGGAATGAAAAACTGTTTTTT	CASSESEGRNEKLFF
.	.	TRBV29-1	TRBJ2-1	TGCAGCATCATGCGCGTGAGTATCTCCTACAATGAGCAGTTCTTC	CSIMRVSISYNEQFF
.	.	TRBV4-3	TRBJ2-1	TGCGCCAGCAGCCAAGATGGCCACACCTCCTACAATGAGCAGTTCTTC	CASSQDGHTSYNEQFF
.	.	TRBV12-5	TRBJ2-1	TGTGCTAGTGGTTTGGGTCCCCTAAGGGAGAATGAGCAGTTCTTC	CASGLGPLRENEQFF
TRBD1	.	TRBV5-6	TRBJ1-1	TGTGCCAGCAGCTCGACAGGGGGCACTGAAGCTTTCTTT	CASSSTGGTEAFF
.	.	TRBV19	TRBJ1-5	TGTGCCAGTAGCCAGACAGGTTATAGCAATCAGCCCCAGCATTTT	CASSQTGYSNQPQHF